These 28 T cell receptor beta chains came from one sample sequenced in a study of T cells in Graves' hyperthyroidism and ophthalmopathy. TCR beta CDR3 region amplification was performed from RNA transcripts. Carried out on the TCR CDR3, a first-round RT-PCR used the HTBI primer set. MiXCR, run by TCRdb on the multiplex PCR reads, gives a single entry per CDR3 protein. This sample has around 97,000 distinct CDR3 sequences; over 45% occur once, and the top ten carry about 28%. The sequenced material came from blood. These receptors came from a man in his forties with Graves' hyperthyroidism.

The rearrangement links TRBV20-1 to TRBJ2-7; 10 bases line up with TRBD2. CDR1 is DFQATT, CDR2 SNEGSKA, per germline (reference sequence). V lost 2 bases and J lost 5; bases outside the gene matches: 0. The CDR3 has 12 amino acids. This CDR3 reads CSARLAGDEQYF. CDR3 bases: TGCAGTGCTAGACTAGCGGGAGACGAGCAGTACTTC.

This clonotype has a count of ten or more. A read error is likely, as this CDR3 ends without the conserved phenylalanine or tryptophan. The limits of the CDR3 on the DNA are not certain, so only TCRdb's listed CDR3 is given. The genes are TRBV9 and TRBJ2-7; the table's D call TRBD2 went unverified against the DNA. Germline CDR1 and CDR2: SGDLS and YYNGEE. The CDR3 contains 13 residues when both ends are counted. CDR3 residues: CASSVVGGASGGI.

The V gene is TRBV25-1, the J gene TRBJ2-1; 9 bases align to TRBD1. From germline, CDR1 is MGHDK and CDR2 SYGVNS. Germline trimming cut 3 bases from V and 2 bases from J; bases unmatched to any gene: 20. CDR3 length: 21 residues. The CDR3 sequence is CASSEPVGGTGPKGAYNEQFF. The CDR3 DNA is TGTGCCAGCAGTGAGCCTGTCGGTGGGACAGGGCCAAAAGGGGCCTACAATGAGCAGTTCTTC.

DNA for the CDR3: TGTGCCAGCAGGCTTGACGGGGGCCAAGAGACCCAGTACTTC. It codes for CASRLDGGQETQYF. The rearrangement uses TRBV3-1 and TRBJ2-5; possible D gene TRBD2, 6 bases. The CDR3 extends over 14 amino acids. Germline loops: CDR1 LGHDT, CDR2 YNNKEL (reference sequence). V was pared by 6 bases and J by 1 base, with 12 bases between.

As for this clonotype: With a much larger clone just one base away, this may be a read error. The chain carries TRBV25-1 and TRBJ1-2; possible D gene TRBD1, 5 bases. This CDR3 is 16 amino acids long. Germline CDR1 MGHDK, CDR2 SYGVNS. V gave up 6 bases and J gave up 8 bases, with 25 bases separating them. The chain's CDR3 is CASSSGWGRGSIGYTF. The CDR3 DNA sequence: TGTGCCAGCAGCTCTGGTTGGGGACGGGGAAGTATAGGCTACACCTTC.

This rearrangement joins TRBV6-4 to TRBJ2-6; a possible D gene is TRBD1 (5 bases). The CDR3 contains 16 residues. V lost 3 bases, J lost 2 bases, and 11 bases lay in between. CDR1 and CDR2 from the germline V gene are MRHNA and SNTAGT. The CDR3 protein is CASSDRTRPGANVLTF. CDR3 bases: TGTGCCAGCAGTGATCGGACAAGGCCTGGGGCCAACGTCCTGACTTTC.

Many counts were recorded for this clonotype. The chain combines TRBV5-4 with TRBJ2-1; TRBD2 is a possible D gene (7 bases). This CDR3 has 15 residues. Germline V gives CDR1 SGHNT, CDR2 YYREEE (reference sequence). The V and J ends lost 2 bases and 7 bases respectively, with 16 bases between them. The CDR3, as DNA: TGTGCCAGCAGCTTCCCCGACAGGCGGGGGAATGAGCAGTTCTTC. This encodes CASSFPDRRGNEQFF.

The chain uses TRBV2 and TRBJ1-1; D is unresolved. The CDR3 loop spans 15 amino acids. The V end lost 6 bases, the J end lost 4 bases, and 18 bases lay between the germline ends. Germline CDR1 is SNHLY and CDR2 is FYNNEI. The CDR3 region has the DNA TGTGCCAGCAGGGCTTTGACAACCCTGAGCACTGAAGCTTTCTTT. This codes for CASRALTTLSTEAFF.

This clonotype was recorded many times. The V call is TRBV2, the J call TRBJ1-3; D possibly corresponds to TRBD1 (5 bases). The V end was cut by 6 bases, the J end by 4 bases, with 10 bases between. Per the germline V gene, CDR1 is SNHLY and CDR2 is FYNNEI. The CDR3 has 13 residues. CDR3 DNA: TGTGCCAGCAGCGGGGACGGCGGAAACACCATATATTTT. It is translated as CASSGDGGNTIYF.

Notes on this clonotype: One base away lies a much larger clone, so this may be a sequencing read error. This chain links TRBV5-1 with TRBJ2-5, with D perhaps being TRBD1 or TRBD2 (5 bases each). The CDR3 contains 13 residues. The germline gives CDR1 SGHRS, CDR2 YFSETQ. The CDR3 loop reads CASNSGTQGTQYF. As DNA, the CDR3 is TGCGCCAGCAATTCTGGGACCCAAGGGACCCAGTACTTC. The full variable domain, its missing parts supplied by reference TRBV5-1 and TRBJ2-5, is KAGVTQTPRYLIKTRGQQVTLSCSPISGHRSVSWYQQTPGQGLQFLFEYFSETQRNKGNFPGRFSGRQFSNSRSEMNVSTLELGDSALYLCASNSGTQGTQYFGPGTRLLVL.

In its sample, this clonotype was seen once. The genes are TRBV5-1 and TRBJ1-4; D gene uncertain. This CDR3 contains 14 residues. The V gene's germline CDR1 is SGHRS and CDR2 YFSETQ. V was shortened by 0 bases and J by 7 bases, with 10 bases between the two germline ends. CDR3 bases: TGCGCCAGCAGCTTGGGAGGGTCGGGTGAAAAACTGTTTTTT. The encoded protein is CASSLGGSGEKLFF.

As concerns this clonotype: Since a much larger clone is just one base distant, this may be a read error. The rearrangement uses TRBV4-3 and TRBJ2-1; D gene uncertain. This CDR3 spans 16 amino acids. Germline V gene sequence: CDR1 LGHNA, CDR2 YSLEER. The V gene lost 0 bases and the J gene lost 2 bases, with 11 bases spanning the gap. The CDR3 coding sequence is TGCGCCAGCAGCCAAGATGTGGCCCCCCCCTACAATGAGCAGTTCTTC. This encodes CASSQDVAPPYNEQFF.

In its sample, this clonotype was seen many times. The junction differs from germline at one of its ends, possibly a read error. The chain has TRBV7-7 and TRBJ2-7, with 11 nucleotides matching TRBD1. The CDR3 totals 15 residues. Germline assignment: CDR1 SSHAT and CDR2 FNYEAQ (reference sequence). DNA for the CDR3: TGTGCTAGCAGCCCAGGGACAGGGGGGACAAACGAGCAGTACTTC. It specifies CASSPGTGGTNEQYF.

This clonotype was picked up many times. The rearrangement joins TRBV4-1 to TRBJ1-6; the match to TRBD1 covers 9 bases. The CDR3 is made up of 13 amino acids. Germline V gene data show CDR1 as MGHRA and CDR2 as YSYEKL. Unmatched junction bases numbered 5, after V lost 10 bases and J lost 7 bases. The CDR3 region has the DNA TGCGCCATCCAGGGGACAGGGAATTCACCCCTCCACTTT. Translation gives CAIQGTGNSPLHF.

This clonotype was seen repeatedly, ten times or more. The chain links TRBV6-1 to TRBJ1-3; no reliable D call. V lost 3 bases and J 0 bases, leaving 9 bases between the germline ends. The CDR3 contains 15 residues. Germline V CDR1 and CDR2: MNHNS, SASEGT. For the CDR3, the DNA is TGTGCCAGCAGTGAGGCACCCCGCTCTGGAAACACCATATATTTT. It codes for CASSEAPRSGNTIYF.

This clonotype was counted a few times. Since the CDR3 does not end with the conserved phenylalanine or tryptophan, this likely comes from a read error. No DNA is shown, since the ends of the CDR3 on it are uncertain; the CDR3 is the one TCRdb lists. The CDR3 here is CASSERTG. This sequence joins TRBV25-1 and TRBJ2-7; TRBD1, the D gene given by the table, was not confirmed from the DNA. In germline, CDR1 is MGHDK, CDR2 SYGVNS. The CDR3 extends over 8 residues, inclusive of both ends.

This clonotype was seen repeatedly, ten times or more. The chain joins TRBV2 to TRBJ2-2; no reliable D call. Germline CDR1 is SNHLY and CDR2 is FYNNEI. The CDR3 is 13 amino acids. V was clipped by 8 bases and J by 1 base, with 8 bases between them. In DNA, the CDR3 is TGTGCCAGCTGGAAGGTGAACACCGGGGAGCTGTTTTTT. Its protein product is CASWKVNTGELFF.

The rearrangement joins TRBV2 to TRBJ2-1; TRBD2 matches 8 bases. V shed 7 bases, J shed 12 bases, and the junction held 8 bases outside the gene matches. Germline CDR1 reads SNHLY; CDR2 reads FYNNEI. There are 12 residues in the CDR3. CDR3 sequence reads: CASNEDGGGQFF. CDR3 coding DNA: TGTGCCAGCAATGAGGACGGGGGGGGGCAGTTCTTC.

This clonotype was counted many times. V and J are TRBV9 and TRBJ2-5; D is perhaps TRBD1 (6 bases). The CDR3 runs 16 residues. The V gene lost 0 bases and the J gene lost 0 bases, with 12 bases spanning the gap. Germline V gene sequence: CDR1 SGDLS, CDR2 YYNGEE. In DNA form, the CDR3 reads TGTGCCAGCAGCGTAGGGGGGCGGCAGTACCAAGAGACCCAGTACTTC. This codes for CASSVGGRQYQETQYF. Together with reference TRBV9 and TRBJ2-5, the CDR3 gives the full variable domain: DSGVTQTPKHLITATGQRVTLRCSPRSGDLSVYWYQQSLDQGLQFLIQYYNGEERAKGNILERFSAQQFPDLHSELNLSSLELGDSALYFCASSVGGRQYQETQYFGPGTRLLVL.

Only one count was recorded for this clonotype. The V and J genes are TRBV5-1 and TRBJ1-6; 9 bases are shared with TRBD1. V lost 4 bases to trimming and J lost 8 bases; unmatched junction nucleotides: 4. The CDR3 has 14 residues. From germline, CDR1 is SGHRS and CDR2 YFSETQ. The CDR3 reads CASSGRDRDSPLHF. Written as DNA, the CDR3 is TGCGCCAGCAGCGGCCGGGACAGGGATTCACCCCTCCACTTT.

The rearrangement joins TRBV20-1 to TRBJ2-7; D might be TRBD2 (6 bases). Germline CDR1 reads DFQATT; CDR2 reads SNEGSKA (reference sequence). Trimming left V 3 bases short and J 0 bases short, with 12 bases between. The CDR3 is 14 amino acids. CDR3 region: CSASGGGNSYEQYF. The CDR3 nucleotides are TGCAGTGCTAGCGGCGGAGGGAACTCCTACGAGCAGTACTTC.

This clonotype has ten or more counts. The chain employs TRBV9 and TRBJ2-7, with 7 nucleotides matching TRBD1. The ends lost 4 bases at V and 1 base at J; junction bases unmatched: 11. This CDR3 region has 16 residues. Germline CDR1 reads SGDLS; CDR2 reads YYNGEE. For the CDR3, the DNA is TGTGCCAGCAGCCTAAGCAGGGACAGCCAATCCTACGAGCAGTACTTC. This gives the protein CASSLSRDSQSYEQYF. Together with reference TRBV9 and TRBJ2-7, the CDR3 gives the full variable domain: DSGVTQTPKHLITATGQRVTLRCSPRSGDLSVYWYQQSLDQGLQFLIQYYNGEERAKGNILERFSAQQFPDLHSELNLSSLELGDSALYFCASSLSRDSQSYEQYFGPGTRLTVT.

There are many counts of this clonotype. The chain's CDR3 is CASSPGHSTDTQYF. The CDR3 DNA reads as TGCGCCAGCAGCCCCGGACACAGCACAGATACGCAGTATTTT. The rearrangement uses TRBV5-1 and TRBJ2-3; a weak D match, TRBD1 (5 bases). Trimming shortened V by 4 bases and J by 0 bases, and 9 bases separated the two germline ends. CDR1 is SGHRS and CDR2 is YFSETQ in the germline V gene. The CDR3 spans 14 residues.

This clonotype has a count of ten or more. The CDR3 is CASSRGTNEKLFF. For the CDR3, the DNA is TGTGCCAGCAGCCGAGGGACTAATGAAAAACTGTTTTTT. V is TRBV6-5 and J is TRBJ1-4; D unresolved. Germline V gene data show CDR1 as MNHEY and CDR2 as SVGAGI. With 6 bases removed from V and 2 bases from J, the gap between germline ends came to 7 bases. This CDR3 is 13 amino acids long.

This rearrangement joins TRBV20-1 to TRBJ1-1; 9 bases are shared with TRBD1. This CDR3 is 13 amino acids long. The germline V gene encodes CDR1 DFQATT and CDR2 SNEGSKA (reference sequence). Germline trimming cut 3 bases from V and 4 bases from J; bases unmatched to any gene: 3. CDR3 nucleotides: TGCAGTGCTAGGGGGACAGGGAGCACTGAAGCTTTCTTT. It codes for CSARGTGSTEAFF.

This chain joins TRBV2 and TRBJ2-1; 8 positions agree with TRBD2. This CDR3 is 15 amino acids long. V was clipped by 0 bases and J by 9 bases; unmatched bases: 7. CDR1 is SNHLY, CDR2 FYNNEI, per germline. CDR3 loop: CASSEASGSCSEQFF. The DNA of the CDR3 is TGTGCCAGCAGTGAAGCGAGCGGGAGTTGCAGTGAGCAGTTCTTC.

The sample holds many counts of this clonotype. This chain connects TRBV4-1 to TRBJ1-1; D gene unclear. The length of the CDR3 is 17 residues. With 0 bases removed from V and 6 bases from J, the gap between germline ends came to 20 bases. The germline CDR1 and CDR2 sequences are MGHRA and YSYEKL. The CDR3 region is CASSQDHPVSNWAEAFF. The CDR3 region has the DNA TGCGCCAGCAGCCAAGATCATCCCGTGAGTAATTGGGCTGAAGCTTTCTTT.

This clonotype was seen ten or more times. V is TRBV7-8 and J is TRBJ2-5; 8 bases fit TRBD2. This CDR3 is built from 15 residues. Germline trimming cut 5 bases from V and 2 bases from J; bases unmatched to any gene: 7. The germline V gene encodes CDR1 SGHVS and CDR2 FQNEAQ. The CDR3 reads CASSSRTSHQETQYF. The CDR3 DNA reads TGTGCCAGCAGCAGCCGGACTAGCCATCAAGAGACCCAGTACTTC.